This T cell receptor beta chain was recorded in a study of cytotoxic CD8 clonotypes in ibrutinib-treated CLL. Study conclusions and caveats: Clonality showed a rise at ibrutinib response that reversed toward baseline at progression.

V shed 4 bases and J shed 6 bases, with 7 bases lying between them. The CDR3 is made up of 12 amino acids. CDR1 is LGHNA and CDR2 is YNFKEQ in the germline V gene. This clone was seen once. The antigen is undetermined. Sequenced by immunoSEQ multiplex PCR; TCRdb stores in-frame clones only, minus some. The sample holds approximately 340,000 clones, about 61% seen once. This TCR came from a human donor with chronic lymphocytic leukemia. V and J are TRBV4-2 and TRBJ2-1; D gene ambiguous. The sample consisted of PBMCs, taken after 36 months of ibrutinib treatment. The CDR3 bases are TGTGCCAGCAGCCCTAGGTCCAATGAGCAGTTCTTC. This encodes CASSPRSNEQFF.